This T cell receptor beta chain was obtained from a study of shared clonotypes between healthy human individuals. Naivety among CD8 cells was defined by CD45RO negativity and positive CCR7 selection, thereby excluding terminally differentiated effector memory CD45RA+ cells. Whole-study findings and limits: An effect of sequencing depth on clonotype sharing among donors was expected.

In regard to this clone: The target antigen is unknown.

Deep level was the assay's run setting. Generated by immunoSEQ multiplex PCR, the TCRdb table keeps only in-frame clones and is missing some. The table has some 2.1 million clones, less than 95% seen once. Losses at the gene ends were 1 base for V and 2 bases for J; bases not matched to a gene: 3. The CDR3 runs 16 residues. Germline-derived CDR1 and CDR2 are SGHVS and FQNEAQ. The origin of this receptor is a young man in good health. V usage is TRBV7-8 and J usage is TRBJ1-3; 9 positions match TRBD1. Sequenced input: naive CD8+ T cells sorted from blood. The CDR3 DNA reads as TGTGCCAGCAGCTTAGGGCGGACAGGGGCTGGAAACACCATATATTTT. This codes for CASSLGRTGAGNTIYF.